One sample yielded the 6 T cell receptor beta chains listed below, sequenced in a study of response to subunit inactivated influenza vaccine. TCRdb passed the RT-PCR reads through MiXCR, listing each CDR3 protein once. The sample lists approximately 570,000 distinct CDR3 sequences, 7.6% seen once, with roughly 13% in the top ten. Sequenced here: PBMCs from blood, sampled roughly 24 months after vaccination. The receptors derive from a man aged 50 to 69 who received an inactivated influenza vaccine.

This clonotype was observed a handful of times. V and J are TRBV12-3 or TRBV12-4 and TRBJ1-1, with D perhaps TRBD1 (5 bases). This CDR3 contains 15 residues. V dropped 8 bases and J dropped 4 bases, with 20 bases sitting between them. This CDR3 is CASGTDGGPITEAFF. The CDR3, as DNA: TGTGCCAGCGGAACCGACGGGGGACCTATCACTGAAGCTTTCTTT.

In this sample, this clonotype turned up a few times. V usage is TRBV4-3 and J usage is TRBJ2-5; 7 positions match TRBD1. CDR3 size: 17 residues. The germline gives CDR1 LGHNA, CDR2 YSLEER. V shed 5 bases, J shed 4 bases, and the junction held 16 bases outside the gene matches. In nucleotides, the CDR3 is TGCGCCAGCAGCAGAAGGGGGCCAGGGGGTCTTGGAGAGACCCAGTACTTC. Its protein product is CASSRRGPGGLGETQYF.

This clonotype occurred a few times. V is TRBV9 and J is TRBJ2-5, with TRBD1 matching 7 bases. J lost 4 bases, V lost 4 bases, and 10 bases had no gene match. CDR3 size: 15 residues. Looked up from germline, CDR1 is SGDLS and CDR2 is YYNGEE. This chain's CDR3 is CASSTKGANRETQYF. The CDR3 region has the DNA TGTGCCAGCAGCACAAAGGGGGCTAATCGAGAGACCCAGTACTTC.

This clonotype turned up a few times. The V and J genes are TRBV10-3 and TRBJ2-1; no reliable D call. The length of the CDR3 is 15 residues. The germline gives CDR1 ENHRY, CDR2 SYGVKD. V gave up 2 bases and J gave up 0 bases, with 8 bases separating them. The CDR3 here is CAISEGLISYNEQFF. CDR3 nucleotides: TGTGCCATCAGTGAGGGCCTGATCTCCTACAATGAGCAGTTCTTC.

The chain couples TRBV7-2 to TRBJ1-3, with unresolved D. Germline CDR1 is SGHTA and CDR2 is FQGNSA. Trimming removed 5 bases from V and 0 bases from J, with 11 bases in between. The CDR3 is 15 amino acids. The CDR3 protein is CASSVGRSSGNTIYF. The CDR3 DNA is TGTGCCAGCAGCGTAGGACGGAGCTCTGGAAACACCATATATTTT.

This clonotype was counted between two and nine times. This chain uses TRBV20-1 with TRBJ2-5; 10 bases agree with TRBD2. V lost 3 bases, J lost 6 bases, and 7 bases stayed unmatched. The CDR3 length is 14 residues. Per the germline V gene, CDR1 is DFQATT and CDR2 is SNEGSKA (reference sequence). The CDR3 DNA reads TGCAGTGCTAGTCCCCTAGCGGGAGTACAGACCCAGTACTTC. This sequence encodes CSASPLAGVQTQYF.